This T cell receptor beta chain was found in a study of T cell repertoires in cytomegalovirus infection. About the research overall: It was the public TCR beta signatures that indicated both CMV infection and matching HLA type.

Broader study findings: Clonotypes of TCR beta that were HLA-C-restricted and CMV-specific dominated the ex vivo response. People with CMV and the relevant HLA were identified by cumulative public TCR beta family frequency.

TCRdb re-derived calls from the reads in MiXCR, one entry per CDR3 protein. This table has some 680,000 distinct CDR3 sequences, 35% appearing once. After removal of 6 bases from V and 3 bases from J, the junction contained 0 bases not matched to a gene. CDR3 length: 13 residues. Comments on this clonotype: Its antigen is as yet unknown.

The specimen sequenced was PBMCs. The receptor was derived from a human donor in good health (CMV status not recorded). Some clones in this sample may be carry-over from other donors' samples. The genes are TRBV12-3 or TRBV12-4 and TRBJ1-3, with TRBD1 matching 9 bases. This chain's CDR3 is CASRTGGGNTIYF. The DNA for the CDR3 is TGTGCCAGCAGGACAGGGGGTGGAAACACCATATATTTT.